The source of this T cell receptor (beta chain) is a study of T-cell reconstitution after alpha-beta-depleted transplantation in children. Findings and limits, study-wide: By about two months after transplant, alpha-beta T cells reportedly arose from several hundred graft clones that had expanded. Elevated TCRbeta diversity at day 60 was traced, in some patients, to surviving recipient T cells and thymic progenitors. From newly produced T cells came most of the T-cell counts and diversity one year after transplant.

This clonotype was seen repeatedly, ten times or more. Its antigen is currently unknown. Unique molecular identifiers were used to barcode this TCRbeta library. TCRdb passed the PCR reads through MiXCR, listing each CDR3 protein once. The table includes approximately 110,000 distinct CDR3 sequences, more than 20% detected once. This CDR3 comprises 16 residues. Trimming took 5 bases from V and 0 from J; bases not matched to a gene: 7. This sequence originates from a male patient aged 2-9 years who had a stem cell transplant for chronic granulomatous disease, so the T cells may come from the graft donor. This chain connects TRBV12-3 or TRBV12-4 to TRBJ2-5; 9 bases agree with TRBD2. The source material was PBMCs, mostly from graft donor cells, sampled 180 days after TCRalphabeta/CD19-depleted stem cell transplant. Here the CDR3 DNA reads TGTGCCAGCAGTCCAATAGCGGGGGACCACCAAGAGACCCAGTACTTC. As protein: CASSPIAGDHQETQYF.